The clone carrying this T cell receptor beta chain was counted ten times or more. The antigen remains unidentified. Unique molecular identifier tags were affixed to discrete cDNA molecules. TCRdb re-called the 5' RACE reads through MiXCR, storing one row per CDR3 protein. This table has about 27,000 distinct CDR3 sequences, more than 4.5% appearing once. This record belongs to a study of early T cells in non-severe SARS-CoV-2 infection. As for the study in general: Sequencing targeted bulk RNA from unsorted whole blood, leaving chains unpaired. Study-wide results and limits: The matching step, a VDJdb search, favored anti-spike CD8 responses and missed private and CD4 specificities.

Germline loops: CDR1 LGHNA, CDR2 YSLEER. With 0 bases clipped from V and 4 bases from J, the junction kept 10 bases outside the gene matches. This CDR3 is built from 17 residues. The receptor was isolated from an adult who was a healthcare worker with PCR-confirmed SARS-CoV-2 infection or an uninfected control (not recorded which). Sample: whole blood. The rearrangement uses TRBV4-3 and TRBJ1-2, with 8 bases lining up with TRBD1. CDR3 sequence: CASSQERQGARGYGYTF. The CDR3 bases are TGCGCCAGCAGCCAAGAACGGCAGGGGGCGCGCGGCTATGGCTACACCTTC.